Sequencing of this TCR beta chain was carried out in a study of blood T cell repertoires in COVID-19. Overall study: The study drew acute and convalescent COVID-19 samples from the United States, Italy and Spain. T cells, B-cell-depleted T cells, or PBMCs provided the cDNA or gDNA that served as material.

Per the original data handling: Estimated nucleated cell counts came from reference gene primer amplification. Sequencing was performed with immunoSEQ multiplex PCR; in TCRdb, only in-frame clones are kept and a portion is missing. The V and J calls and clone size were taken over from that table, and D and trimming were inferred from the DNA. The data contain 200,000 to 300,000 clones, more than 70% of them singletons. CDR3 length equals 17 residues. Per the germline V gene, CDR1 is LGHDT and CDR2 is YNNKEL (reference sequence). The ends lost 0 bases at V and 5 bases at J; junction bases unmatched: 9. Those who participated ranged in age from about 18 to 89 years and resided in under 25 US areas.

Sequenced material: PBMCs or T cells enriched from blood (not recorded which). This chain uses TRBV3-1 (or the pseudogene TRBV3-2) with TRBJ2-1, with TRBD2 matching 8 bases. The sequence came from a woman aged 40-49 years with acute COVID-19. CDR3 in DNA: TGTGCCAGCAGCCAAGAGGTACTAGCGGTTAGCAACAATGAGCAGTTCTTC. Amino acids: CASSQEVLAVSNNEQFF.